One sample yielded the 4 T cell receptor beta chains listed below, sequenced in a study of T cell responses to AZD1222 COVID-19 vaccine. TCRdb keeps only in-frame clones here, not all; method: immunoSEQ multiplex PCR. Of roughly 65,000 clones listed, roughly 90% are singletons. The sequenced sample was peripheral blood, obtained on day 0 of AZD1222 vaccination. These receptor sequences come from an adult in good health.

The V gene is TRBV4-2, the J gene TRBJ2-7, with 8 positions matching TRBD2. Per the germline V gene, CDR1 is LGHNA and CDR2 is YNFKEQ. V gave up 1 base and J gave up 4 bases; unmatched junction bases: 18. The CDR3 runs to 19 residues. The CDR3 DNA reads TGTGCCAGCAGCCAAGCCTTAGCAGGGGCAGCGGGAGATCGATACGAGCAGTACTTC. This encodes CASSQALAGAAGDRYEQYF.

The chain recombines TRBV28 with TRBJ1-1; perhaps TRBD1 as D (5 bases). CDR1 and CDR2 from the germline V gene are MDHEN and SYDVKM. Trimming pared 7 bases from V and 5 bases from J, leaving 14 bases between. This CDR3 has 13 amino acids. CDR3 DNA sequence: TGTGCCAGCATCAATGGGGGGGGGACTGAAGCTTTCTTT. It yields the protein CASINGGGTEAFF.

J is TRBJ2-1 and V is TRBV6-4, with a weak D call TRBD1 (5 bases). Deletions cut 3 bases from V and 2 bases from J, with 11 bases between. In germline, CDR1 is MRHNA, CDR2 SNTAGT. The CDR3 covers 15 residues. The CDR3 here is CASSERQGAYNEQFF. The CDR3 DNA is TGTGCCAGCAGTGAGCGGCAGGGTGCCTACAATGAGCAGTTCTTC.

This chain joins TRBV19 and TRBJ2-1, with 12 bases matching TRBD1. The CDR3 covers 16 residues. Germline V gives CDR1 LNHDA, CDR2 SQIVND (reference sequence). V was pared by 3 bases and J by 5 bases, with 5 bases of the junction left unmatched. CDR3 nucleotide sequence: TGTGCCAGTAGTATCGGGACAGGGGGCCGGAACAATGAGCAGTTCTTC. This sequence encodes CASSIGTGGRNNEQFF.